Listed below are T cell receptor beta chains from one sample, sequenced in a study of blood T cell repertoires in COVID-19. Some clones are missing from TCRdb's copy, which holds only in-frame ones; the method was immunoSEQ multiplex PCR. The profile covers 300,000 to 450,000 clones, with 87% appearing a single time and roughly 1% taken by the ten largest. Specimen: PBMCs or T cells enriched from blood (not recorded which). The receptors were sampled from a woman aged 25 to 45 who had recovered from COVID-19. Each CDR3 is given with its conserved first and last residue. Fields, in order: clone size, D gene, V gene, J gene, CDR3 protein, CDR3 DNA. D genes are given only for firm matches. Size values are once, few and many counts, or a class for expanded clones, and some rows have none.

clone size: -
D gene: -
V gene: TRBV5-4
J gene: TRBJ1-1
CDR3 protein: CASSQLTGNTEAFF
CDR3 DNA: TGTGCCAGCAGCCAACTGACAGGGAACACTGAAGCTTTCTTT

clone size: -
D gene: -
V gene: TRBV19
J gene: TRBJ1-5
CDR3 protein: CASSERGGNQPQHF
CDR3 DNA: TGTGCCAGTAGTGAAAGGGGTGGAAATCAGCCCCAGCATTTT

clone size: once
D gene: TRBD2
V gene: TRBV4-2
J gene: TRBJ2-1
CDR3 protein: CASSQDLTGGRNEQFF
CDR3 DNA: TGTGCCAGCAGCCAAGATCTTACGGGGGGGCGTAATGAGCAGTTCTTC

clone size: -
D gene: -
V gene: TRBV5-6
J gene: TRBJ1-1
CDR3 protein: CASSKPQGRGAFF
CDR3 DNA: TGTGCCAGCAGCAAGCCGCAGGGGAGAGGGGCTTTCTTT

clone size: -
D gene: TRBD2
V gene: TRBV30
J gene: TRBJ2-3
CDR3 protein: CAWSGRGGPPDTQYF
CDR3 DNA: TGTGCCTGGAGTGGACGGGGGGGGCCCCCAGATACGCAGTATTTT

clone size: -
D gene: TRBD1
V gene: TRBV11-2
J gene: TRBJ1-6
CDR3 protein: CASSFGQGGSSYNSPLHF
CDR3 DNA: TGTGCCAGCAGCTTCGGACAGGGCGGTAGCTCCTATAATTCACCCCTCCACTTT

clone size: -
D gene: -
V gene: TRBV10-3
J gene: TRBJ2-2
CDR3 protein: CATNDSPGELFF
CDR3 DNA: TGTGCCACTAATGACAGTCCCGGGGAGCTGTTTTTT

clone size: -
D gene: -
V gene: TRBV29-1
J gene: TRBJ2-5
CDR3 protein: CSAVNRGGGAYQETQYF
CDR3 DNA: TGCAGCGCCGTAAATCGGGGAGGTGGGGCTTACCAAGAGACCCAGTACTTC

clone size: -
D gene: TRBD1
V gene: TRBV6-1
J gene: TRBJ1-1
CDR3 protein: CASSEIPGQKVNTEAFF
CDR3 DNA: TGTGCCAGCAGTGAAATCCCGGGACAGAAAGTGAACACTGAAGCTTTCTTT

clone size: -
D gene: -
V gene: TRBV15
J gene: TRBJ1-1
CDR3 protein: CATSRGDRNTEAFF
CDR3 DNA: TGTGCCACCAGCAGAGGAGACAGGAACACTGAAGCTTTCTTT

clone size: few
D gene: -
V gene: TRBV15
J gene: TRBJ2-7
CDR3 protein: CATRSRGSYEQYF
CDR3 DNA: TGTGCCACCAGGTCCCGGGGATCCTACGAGCAGTACTTC

clone size: -
D gene: -
V gene: TRBV5-4
J gene: TRBJ1-2
CDR3 protein: CASSSEGGRWGYTF
CDR3 DNA: TGTGCCAGCAGCTCGGAGGGGGGGCGATGGGGCTACACCTTC

clone size: -
D gene: -
V gene: TRBV27
J gene: TRBJ1-5
CDR3 protein: CASSRYYRVDQPQHF
CDR3 DNA: TGTGCCAGCAGTCGCTATTACAGGGTAGATCAGCCCCAGCATTTT

clone size: -
D gene: TRBD2
V gene: TRBV20-1
J gene: TRBJ2-7
CDR3 protein: CSASGLAGGRNEQYF
CDR3 DNA: TGCAGTGCTAGTGGGCTAGCGGGGGGGAGGAACGAGCAGTACTTC

clone size: -
D gene: -
V gene: TRBV28
J gene: TRBJ2-1
CDR3 protein: CASSFSGISNEQFF
CDR3 DNA: TGTGCCAGCAGTTTCTCGGGGATCTCCAATGAGCAGTTCTTC

clone size: -
D gene: -
V gene: TRBV6-1
J gene: TRBJ1-3
CDR3 protein: CASSEQGLTLSGNTIYF
CDR3 DNA: TGTGCCAGCAGTGAGCAGGGCCTCACCCTCTCTGGAAACACCATATATTTT

clone size: -
D gene: -
V gene: TRBV9
J gene: TRBJ2-7
CDR3 protein: CASSTRQDLSYEQYF
CDR3 DNA: TGTGCCAGCAGCACCCGACAGGACCTCTCCTACGAGCAGTACTTC

clone size: -
D gene: TRBD1
V gene: TRBV27
J gene: TRBJ2-2
CDR3 protein: CASSFRGQTGELFF
CDR3 DNA: TGTGCCAGCAGTTTCAGGGGGCAGACCGGGGAGCTGTTTTTT

clone size: -
D gene: TRBD1
V gene: TRBV13
J gene: TRBJ1-2
CDR3 protein: CASSSFPTGGAGYGYTF
CDR3 DNA: TGTGCCAGCAGCTCCTTCCCCACAGGGGGCGCAGGCTATGGCTACACCTTC

clone size: -
D gene: TRBD1
V gene: TRBV28
J gene: TRBJ2-7
CDR3 protein: CASSPPGGGTGLYEQYF
CDR3 DNA: TGTGCCAGCAGCCCTCCGGGTGGAGGGACAGGTCTCTACGAGCAGTACTTC

clone size: -
D gene: TRBD2
V gene: TRBV4-1
J gene: TRBJ2-7
CDR3 protein: CASSPSSGGTYEQYF
CDR3 DNA: TGCGCCAGCAGCCCATCTAGCGGGGGCACCTACGAGCAGTACTTC

clone size: once
D gene: TRBD1
V gene: TRBV3-1/TRBV3-2
J gene: TRBJ2-7
CDR3 protein: CASSRRQGSTYEQYF
CDR3 DNA: TGTGCCAGCAGCCGCCGACAGGGCAGTACCTACGAGCAGTACTTC

clone size: -
D gene: TRBD1
V gene: TRBV24-1
J gene: TRBJ1-2
CDR3 protein: CATSARGSDYGYTF
CDR3 DNA: TGTGCCACCAGTGCCAGGGGGTCCGACTATGGCTACACCTTC

clone size: -
D gene: -
V gene: TRBV21-1
J gene: TRBJ2-7
CDR3 protein: CASSKEWRVLIPYEQYF
CDR3 DNA: TGTGCCAGCAGCAAAGAGTGGAGGGTCCTTATTCCCTACGAGCAGTACTTC

clone size: -
D gene: TRBD2
V gene: TRBV5-1
J gene: TRBJ2-3
CDR3 protein: CASTSGLAGGRTDTQYF
CDR3 DNA: TGCGCCAGCACTTCGGGACTAGCGGGGGGTCGCACAGATACGCAGTATTTT